This T cell receptor beta chain was identified during a study of shared clonotypes between healthy human individuals. A word on this clone: Other DNA sequences in the same sample also yield this CDR3.

Data came from immunoSEQ multiplex PCR; TCRdb stores just in-frame clones and leaves some out. The repertoire holds approximately 2.3 million clones, with approximately 93% as singletons. The sequenced sample was naive CD4+ T cells from PBMCs. Subset reported: CD45RA+ positively selected. The clonotype was recovered from a man between 18 and 29 years old in good health. Some clones in this sample may be carry-over from other donors' samples.

The CDR3 DNA is TGCAGTGCTAGAGAAAATGAGCAGTTCTTC. Its translation: CSARENEQFF. This chain connects TRBV20-1 to TRBJ2-1; D unclear. The V and J ends lost 0 bases and 7 bases respectively, with 1 base between them. The CDR3 totals 10 residues. Germline CDR1 and CDR2: DFQATT and SNEGSKA (reference sequence).